Sequencing of this T cell receptor beta chain was carried out in a study of tumor-infiltrating lymphocytes in primary liver carcinoma. Study-level background: The patients, men and women alike, were aged 30 to 69 years. Study results and caveats: Less overlap was seen in tumor-adjacent and tumor-blood pairs than in tumor region pairs. The 250 largest clones made up significantly more of tumor than blood repertoires (p = 0.039).

From around 520 ng of total RNA, TCR beta-specific cDNA was reverse-transcribed using a constant-region primer. Three rounds of nested multiplex PCR with slightly modified ARM-PCR produced TCR beta libraries. A C-beta reverse primer was combined with TRBV1-TRBV30 forward primers in the first two PCR rounds, and each round had about 10 cycles. MiXCR was run by TCRdb on the multiplex PCR reads, yielding one entry per CDR3 protein. This repertoire shows about 310,000 distinct CDR3 sequences, 65% found once; its top ten account for 9% to 10%. Germline loops: CDR1 MNHEY, CDR2 SVGEGT. The CDR3 covers 14 residues. Trimming cost V 6 bases and J 8 bases, with 17 bases left between them. As regards this clonotype: The target antigen is unknown. A much bigger clone sits one base away, suggesting this may be a read error.

Blood RNA originated from unsorted whole blood, with germline DNA additionally extracted. The sample consisted of peripheral blood. This TCR came from a man aged 35-49 years with primary liver carcinoma and hepatitis B virus infection. The gene calls are TRBV6-2 or TRBV6-3 and TRBJ2-4; D is uncertain. The CDR3 region is CASSRPEDGYIQYF. CDR3 bases: TGTGCCAGCAGCCGCCCCGAAGATGGGTACATTCAGTACTTC.